Listed below are T cell receptor beta chains from one sample, sequenced in a study of T cells in localized non-small cell lung cancer. Some clones are missing from TCRdb's copy, which holds only in-frame ones; the method was immunoSEQ multiplex PCR. Of 32,000 or so clones listed, roughly 88% are singletons. The material sequenced was peripheral blood, taken before any cancer treatment. The receptors were sampled from a man between 40 and 70 years old with stage I lung adenocarcinoma. The CDR3 runs from the conserved cysteine through the conserved F or W.

V	J	CDR3
TRBV2	TRBJ2-3	CASSDDGGVTDTQYF
TRBV4-2	TRBJ2-3	CASSVTGGGDGTDTQYF
TRBV10-3	TRBJ1-5	CAISDRAVDQPQHF
TRBV25-1	TRBJ1-2	CASSEPDRGGYGYTF
TRBV19	TRBJ2-7	CASSIFGTAKEQYF
TRBV19	TRBJ2-1	CASSIQGVGEQFF
TRBV25-1	TRBJ1-2	CASSEDGTGHGYTF
TRBV11-2	TRBJ2-7	CASSLGTGGYEQYF
TRBV5-6	TRBJ2-7	CASSLFRGAQYF
TRBV13	TRBJ2-7	CASSSGPRYEQYF
TRBV10-3	TRBJ2-3	CAIGREGGTDTQYF
TRBV28	TRBJ1-2	CASSLQVYGYTF
TRBV10-3	TRBJ2-1	CAGSRGLDEQFF
TRBV7-6	TRBJ2-2	CASSSRGGNTGELFF
TRBV2	TRBJ2-7	CASRVDRAIFYEQYF
TRBV7-9	TRBJ2-5	CASSLVQETQYF
TRBV27	TRBJ1-1	CASSDRVLWSGTEAFF